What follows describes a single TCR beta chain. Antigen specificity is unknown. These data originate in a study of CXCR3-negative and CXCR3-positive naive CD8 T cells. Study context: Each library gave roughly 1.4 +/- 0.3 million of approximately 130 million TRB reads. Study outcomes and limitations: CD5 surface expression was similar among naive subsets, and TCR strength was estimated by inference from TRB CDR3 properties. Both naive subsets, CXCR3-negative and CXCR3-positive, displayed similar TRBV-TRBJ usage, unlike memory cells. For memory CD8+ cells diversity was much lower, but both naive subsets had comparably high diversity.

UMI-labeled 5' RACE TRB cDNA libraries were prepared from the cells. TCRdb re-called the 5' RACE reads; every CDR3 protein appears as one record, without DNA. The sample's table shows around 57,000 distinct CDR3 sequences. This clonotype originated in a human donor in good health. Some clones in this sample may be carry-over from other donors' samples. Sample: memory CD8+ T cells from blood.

The chain's CDR3 is CASSTPGHSYEQYF. This chain joins TRBV5-1 and TRBJ2-7; the TRBD1 assignment by TCRdb is unverifiable without DNA. The CDR3 is 14 residues long. Per germline, CDR1 SGHRS and CDR2 YFSETQ.